This T cell receptor (beta chain) originates from a study of cytomegalovirus exposure and HLA in healthy donors. Whole-study findings and limits: Previously analyzed data showed that most TCR beta V segments were productive at a frequency of about 87% or about 30%.

For this clone: Its antigen is not known.

Germline-derived CDR1 and CDR2 are SNHLY and FYNNEI. There are 14 residues in the CDR3. The V and J ends lost 5 bases and 9 bases respectively, with 14 bases between them. The PCR used 60 Vbeta and 13 Jbeta primers. TCRdb's copy holds only in-frame clones and misses some; the assay was immunoSEQ multiplex PCR. The profile shows about 160,000 clones, around 83% of them singletons. The rearrangement uses TRBV2 and TRBJ1-6; TRBD1 is a possible D gene (6 bases). The sequenced sample consisted of PBMCs. The sequence was collected from a man younger than 35 in good health and CMV-seropositive. The CDR3, as DNA: TGTGCCAGCAGTAAAGAGGGGGATGGTTCACCCCTCCACTTT. Translation gives CASSKEGDGSPLHF.